Presented here are 3 T cell receptor beta chains from one specimen sequenced in a study of cytomegalovirus exposure and HLA in healthy donors listed by TCRdb under 2017. The method was the immunoSEQ multiplex PCR assay. For the multiplex PCR, a mixture combining 60 forward primers for TCR Vbeta segments and 13 reverse primers for TCR Jbeta segments was used. TCRdb's version of the immuneACCESS table is confined to in-frame rearrangements and falls short of the full clone set. An unresolved V gene accounts for under half of the shortfall where checked; the remainder is of unknown origin. This sample has over 100,000 clones in its table, and around 80% of those were observed once. 4.8% of the sample is in the top ten clones. Sample: PBMCs. All receptors come from a young man in good health and CMV-seropositive.

V and J are TRBV5-5 and TRBJ2-7, with 9 bases fitting TRBD1. V lost 1 base to trimming and J lost 2 bases; unmatched junction nucleotides: 4. Germline V lookup: CDR1 SGHKS, CDR2 YYEKEE (reference sequence). The CDR3 length is 15 residues. The CDR3 DNA follows: TGTGCCAGCAGCTTGTTGGGACAGGGTACCTACGAGCAGTACTTC. It codes for CASSLLGQGTYEQYF.

The chain carries TRBV18 and TRBJ2-1, with D unresolved. The V and J ends lost 5 bases and 6 bases respectively, with 5 bases between them. The CDR3 sequence is 11 residues long. Germline assignment: CDR1 KGHSH and CDR2 LQKENI. In DNA form, the CDR3 reads TGTGCCAGCTCAGACACCAATGAGCAGTTCTTC. Translating gives CASSDTNEQFF.

This clone came up a few times. The CDR3 region is CASSLTNQETQYF. The CDR3 nucleotides are TGTGCCAGCAGCTTGACTAACCAAGAGACCCAGTACTTC. The chain is built from TRBV5-4 and TRBJ2-5; the D is unclear. Trimming took 1 base from V and 0 from J, leaving 4 bases between them. Germline V gene lookup returns CDR1 SGHNT and CDR2 YYREEE (reference sequence). This CDR3 is 13 amino acids long.